These T cell receptor beta chains were read from a single sample in a study of CD8+ T cells in alopecia areata. Profiled with immunoSEQ multiplex PCR; TCRdb holds only in-frame clones, not every one. The sample yields approximately 180,000 clones, roughly 66% seen once. This specimen consisted of CD4+ T cells sorted from blood, obtained at week 24, from a patient treated with tofacitinib. The receptor source for this set is a human donor with alopecia areata. Each CDR3 is given with its conserved first and last residue. Fields, in order: V gene, clone size, D gene, J gene, CDR3 DNA, CDR3 protein. D genes are given only for firm matches. Rows may omit the clone size; those that give it use once, few, many or a size class.

V: TRBV9; size: .; D: .; J: TRBJ2-3; DNA: TGTGCCAGCAGCTCGAGAGCGGTCTCTAGCACAGATACGCAGTATTTT; CDR3: CASSSRAVSSTDTQYF
V: TRBV6-5; size: .; D: .; J: TRBJ2-2; DNA: TGTGCCAGCAGTACTACCGGGGAGCTGTTTTTT; CDR3: CASSTTGELFF
V: TRBV30; size: .; D: .; J: TRBJ1-2; DNA: TGTGCCTGGAGTGTAGTACAGGGCGATGGCTACACCTTC; CDR3: CAWSVVQGDGYTF
V: TRBV21-1; size: few; D: .; J: TRBJ2-4; DNA: TGTGCCAGCAGCCAAAGGCGGGTAGCCAAAAACATTCAGTACTTC; CDR3: CASSQRRVAKNIQYF
V: TRBV30; size: few; D: .; J: TRBJ1-6; DNA: TGTGCCTGGAGACGGGACACGCTGCAGCATTCACCCCTCCACTTT; CDR3: CAWRRDTLQHSPLHF
V: TRBV30; size: .; D: TRBD2; J: TRBJ2-1; DNA: TGTGCCTGGAGTGTGGTAATAGCGGGGCCGAATGAGCAGTTCTTC; CDR3: CAWSVVIAGPNEQFF
V: TRBV21-1; size: few; D: .; J: TRBJ2-7; DNA: TGTGCCAGCAGCACCCGAGGGGCCTACGAGCAGTACTTC; CDR3: CASSTRGAYEQYF
V: TRBV30; size: .; D: TRBD2; J: TRBJ2-7; DNA: TGTGCCTGGAGTGCCCGCTCGGGAGGGAGCGAGCAGTACTTC; CDR3: CAWSARSGGSEQYF
V: TRBV29-1; size: .; D: .; J: TRBJ2-7; DNA: TGCAGCGGGGGATTGGGTGCAGGACCCTACGAGCAGTACTTC; CDR3: CSGGLGAGPYEQYF
V: TRBV5-5; size: .; D: .; J: TRBJ2-3; DNA: TGTGCCAGCAGCTTAGGGGCGGCAACCACAGATACGCAGTATTTT; CDR3: CASSLGAATTDTQYF
V: TRBV7-9; size: few; D: .; J: TRBJ1-6; DNA: TGTGCCAGCGGGGAGGGATTGACCCTCCACTTT; CDR3: CASGEGLTLHF
V: TRBV10-3; size: few; D: .; J: TRBJ2-2; DNA: TGTGCCATCAGCGAACAGGGTGGGAAGACCGGGGAGCTGTTTTTT; CDR3: CAISEQGGKTGELFF
V: TRBV29-1; size: .; D: .; J: TRBJ1-1; DNA: TGCAGCGGCTACTCCGGGGAGAACACTGAAGCTTTCTTT; CDR3: CSGYSGENTEAFF
V: TRBV25-1; size: .; D: .; J: TRBJ2-7; DNA: TGTGCCAGCAGTGATCAAATCCCCTACGAGCAGTACTTC; CDR3: CASSDQIPYEQYF
V: TRBV6-6; size: .; D: TRBD1; J: TRBJ1-4; DNA: TGTGCCAGCAGCGTTCTCGGGGACAGGCTCGATTTT; CDR3: CASSVLGDRLDF
V: TRBV7-9; size: few; D: TRBD1; J: TRBJ1-2; DNA: TGTGCCAGCAGCTTAGGGACAGGGGGACGCTATGGCTACACCTTC; CDR3: CASSLGTGGRYGYTF
V: TRBV30; size: .; D: .; J: TRBJ1-2; DNA: TGTGCCTGGAGCCCCCAGGGATCCTATGGCTACACCTTC; CDR3: CAWSPQGSYGYTF
V: TRBV14; size: .; D: .; J: TRBJ2-7; DNA: TGTGCCAGCAGCCAAGACCTAGTGGGTGAGCAGTACTTC; CDR3: CASSQDLVGEQYF
V: TRBV25-1; size: .; D: .; J: TRBJ1-1; DNA: TGTGCCAGCAGTGGGGGGGCCTATCACTCTGAAGCTTTCTTT; CDR3: CASSGGAYHSEAFF
V: TRBV29-1; size: few; D: .; J: TRBJ1-2; DNA: TGCAGCGTGGCCGGCAGGACGGGTGGCTACACCTTC; CDR3: CSVAGRTGGYTF
V: TRBV4-2; size: once; D: TRBD2; J: TRBJ2-5; DNA: TGTGCCAGCAGCCAAGAACAGCGAGCGGGGGGGCTTGGCCGAGGCCAGTACTTC; CDR3: CASSQEQRAGGLGRGQYF
V: TRBV29-1; size: .; D: TRBD2; J: TRBJ2-7; DNA: TGCAGCGTAGAAGCGGGAACCTACGAGCAGTACTTC; CDR3: CSVEAGTYEQYF
V: TRBV5-6; size: .; D: .; J: TRBJ2-7; DNA: TGTGCCAGCAGCATGGGCCTTGGCCATTACGAGCAGTACTTC; CDR3: CASSMGLGHYEQYF
V: TRBV5-1; size: .; D: TRBD1; J: TRBJ2-7; DNA: TGCGCCAGCAGCTCAGGGACAGGTGAGGAGCAGTACTTC; CDR3: CASSSGTGEEQYF
V: TRBV6-5; size: few; D: TRBD1; J: TRBJ1-6; DNA: TGTGCCAGCAGTTGGACAGGGGTGCGATCACCCCTCCACTTT; CDR3: CASSWTGVRSPLHF
V: TRBV4-3; size: few; D: .; J: TRBJ1-1; DNA: TGCGCCAGCAGCCAAGATGGGTTGAACACTGAAGCTTTCTTT; CDR3: CASSQDGLNTEAFF